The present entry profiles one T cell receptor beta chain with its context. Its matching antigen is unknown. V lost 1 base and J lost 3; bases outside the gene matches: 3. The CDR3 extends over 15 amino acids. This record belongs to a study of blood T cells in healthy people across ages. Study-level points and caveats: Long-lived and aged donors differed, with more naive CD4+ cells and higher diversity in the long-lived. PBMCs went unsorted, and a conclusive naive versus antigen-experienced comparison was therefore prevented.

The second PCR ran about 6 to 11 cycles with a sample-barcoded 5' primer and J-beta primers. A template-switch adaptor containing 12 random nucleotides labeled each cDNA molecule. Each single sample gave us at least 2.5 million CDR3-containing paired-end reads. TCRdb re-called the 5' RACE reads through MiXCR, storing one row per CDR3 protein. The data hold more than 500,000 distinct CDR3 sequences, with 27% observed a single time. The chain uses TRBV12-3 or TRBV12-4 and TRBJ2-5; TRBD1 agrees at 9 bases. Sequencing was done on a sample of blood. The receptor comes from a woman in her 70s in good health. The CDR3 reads CASSLGQGVKETQYF. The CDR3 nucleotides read TGTGCCAGCAGTTTAGGACAGGGGGTCAAAGAGACCCAGTACTTC.